The clone carrying this T cell receptor beta chain was observed a handful of times. V was shortened by 7 bases and J by 2 bases, with 10 bases between the two germline ends. Per germline, CDR1 SNHLY and CDR2 FYNNEI. The CDR3 loop spans 13 amino acids. This sample was taken from a study of blood T cells in healthy people across ages. The authors ran a second PCR of roughly 6 to 12 cycles using a sample-barcoded 5' primer and a J-beta primer mix. TCRdb analysed the 5' RACE reads with MiXCR anew, one entry per CDR3 protein. The table records hundreds of thousands of distinct CDR3 sequences, around half of them present only once.

Sequences were obtained from blood. V gene TRBV2 combines with J gene TRBJ2-3; D might be TRBD1 (5 bases). The clonotype originates from a woman aged 55-69 years in good health. The CDR3 DNA reads TGTGCCAGCAATCCGGACATCACAGATACGCAGTATTTT. As protein: CASNPDITDTQYF. Based on the CDR3 plus reference TRBV2 and TRBJ2-3, the full variable domain is EPEVTQTPSHQVTQMGQEVILRCVPISNHLYFYWYRQILGQKVEFLVSFYNNEISEKSEIFDDQFSVERPDGSNFTLKIRSTKLEDSAMYFCASNPDITDTQYFGPGTRLTVL.